This is a list of T cell receptor beta chains from one sample in a study of T cell repertoires in cytomegalovirus infection. TCRdb analysed the reads with MiXCR anew, one entry per CDR3 protein. There are around 290,000 distinct CDR3 sequences in the sample; 25% occur only once, and 11% to 15% lies in the top ten. Specimen: PBMCs. The receptor source for this set is a human donor in good health (CMV status not recorded). Some clones in this sample may be carry-over from other donors' samples. Both conserved end residues are part of each CDR3. Fields, in order: D gene, V gene, clone size, J gene, CDR3 DNA, CDR3 protein. A D gene is named only where the DNA matches it firmly. Clone size is shown for a subset of rows, as once, few, many or a class of expanded clone.

TRBD1	TRBV27	-	TRBJ2-2	TGTGCCAGCAGCCTACAGGGGTCCGGGGAGCTGTTTTTT	CASSLQGSGELFF
-	TRBV29-1	few	TRBJ1-2	TGCAGCGTGGCCCAGCGGCCGGGGGGCTACACCTTC	CSVAQRPGGYTF
-	TRBV6-5	-	TRBJ2-4	TGTGCCAGCAGTTACGACGAAAACATTCAGTACTTC	CASSYDENIQYF
TRBD2	TRBV7-9	few	TRBJ2-7	TGTGCCAGCAGCTTAGGCCCGGCGGGGGGCCGAGCGAACTCCTACGAGCAGTACTTC	CASSLGPAGGRANSYEQYF
-	TRBV5-1	-	TRBJ2-3	TGCGCCAGCAGCCCAGTGCATAGCGGAATCACAGATACGCAGTATTTT	CASSPVHSGITDTQYF
-	TRBV7-2	many	TRBJ2-3	TGTGCCAGCAGCTCCCGGCTGAGGGGGGACCGCACAGATACGCAGTATTTT	CASSSRLRGDRTDTQYF
TRBD2	TRBV6-5	many	TRBJ2-5	TGTGCCAGCAGAGGGGCGGGAGGAGAGACCCAGTACTTC	CASRGAGGETQYF
TRBD1	TRBV28	many	TRBJ1-6	TGTGCCAGCAGTACGCCGGGACAGGGGAATTCACCCCTCCACTTT	CASSTPGQGNSPLHF
-	TRBV29-1	few	TRBJ1-2	TGCAGCGTTGAAGAGGGCAGTAGATATGGCTACACCTTC	CSVEEGSRYGYTF
-	TRBV12-3/TRBV12-4	many	TRBJ1-1	TGTGCCAGCAGAGGGGCGGACCATGAAGCTTTCTTT	CASRGADHEAFF
-	TRBV4-2	few	TRBJ1-1	TGTGCCAGCAGCCAGCGGGCCTCGAACACTGAAGCTTTCTTT	CASSQRASNTEAFF
TRBD2	TRBV30	-	TRBJ2-1	TGTGCCTGGAGGCTAGCGGGAGGGCCGTTTGAGCAGTTCTTC	CAWRLAGGPFEQFF
-	TRBV6-2/TRBV6-3	many	TRBJ1-2	TGTGCCAGCAGCTCCGCCGGCTATGGCTACACCTTC	CASSSAGYGYTF
-	TRBV7-2	-	TRBJ2-3	TGTGCCAGCAGCTCCTATCTCGACACAGATACGCAGTATTTT	CASSSYLDTDTQYF
-	TRBV29-1	-	TRBJ1-1	TGCAGCGTTGCGTGGGGAAGCTTTGAAGCTTTCTTT	CSVAWGSFEAFF
-	TRBV7-9	few	TRBJ2-1	TGTGCCAGCAGCATTCCGACAGGCTACAATGAGCAGTTCTTC	CASSIPTGYNEQFF
-	TRBV14	few	TRBJ1-1	TGTGCCAGCAGTTACAACCCGGGGGACACTGAAGCTTTCTTT	CASSYNPGDTEAFF
-	TRBV4-1	few	TRBJ1-2	TGCGCCAGCAGCCAAGGGAGGATCCGAGGGTATGGCTACACCTTC	CASSQGRIRGYGYTF
-	TRBV29-1	few	TRBJ2-7	TGCAGCGGCGCGGCCGGCTCCGGGCAGTACTTC	CSGAAGSGQYF
TRBD1	TRBV15	-	TRBJ2-5	TGTGCCACCAGCAGAGATCGAGGGGGCCCTACTCTTCAAGAGACCCAGTACTTC	CATSRDRGGPTLQETQYF
-	TRBV20-1	once	TRBJ2-5	TGCAGTGCAGGGGCGGGGCGCGGTAATAAAGAGACCCAGTACTTC	CSAGAGRGNKETQYF
TRBD1	TRBV7-6	many	TRBJ1-2	TGTGCCAGCAGCCCCGGGACAGGGGCAGGCGGCTACACCTTC	CASSPGTGAGGYTF
TRBD1	TRBV6-5	-	TRBJ1-3	TGTGCCAGCAGTTACTATCCGGGACAGTTCCAGGAAGGTGGAAACACCATATATTTT	CASSYYPGQFQEGGNTIYF
-	TRBV7-9	-	TRBJ1-6	TGTGCCAGCAATTTAGATAATTCACCCCTCCACTTT	CASNLDNSPLHF
-	TRBV7-3	many	TRBJ2-2	TGTGCCAGCAGCTTGACTAGTCACACCGGGGAGCTGTTTTTT	CASSLTSHTGELFF
TRBD1	TRBV15	few	TRBJ2-3	TGTGCCACCAGCAGAGATCTGACAGGGGAAACAGATACGCAGTATTTT	CATSRDLTGETDTQYF
-	TRBV29-1	-	TRBJ2-3	TGCAGCGGGGGGTCAGATACGAAGTATTTT	CSGGSDTKYF
TRBD1	TRBV7-9	-	TRBJ2-3	TGTGCCAGCAACCTAATGACAGGGGGTGACACAGATACGCAGTATTTT	CASNLMTGGDTDTQYF
TRBD1	TRBV20-1	-	TRBJ2-5	TGCAGTGCAGGGGACAGGGGGCTACAAGAGACCCAGTACTTC	CSAGDRGLQETQYF
-	TRBV20-1	few	TRBJ1-6	TGCAGTGCGTCCCGGGACGGAGGGGATTCACCCCTCCACTTT	CSASRDGGDSPLHF
-	TRBV20-1	-	TRBJ2-3	TGCAGTGCTAGCGGCCTGGAAGGAGGGCCCGGAGATACGCAGTATTTT	CSASGLEGGPGDTQYF
-	TRBV7-2	many	TRBJ2-2	TGTGCCAGCACCAAGGGAGGGAACACCGGGGAGCTGTTTTTT	CASTKGGNTGELFF
-	TRBV5-6	few	TRBJ2-5	TGTGCCAGCAGCTTGGAACTTAAAGAGACCCAGTACTTC	CASSLELKETQYF
-	TRBV19	-	TRBJ2-2	TGTGCCAGTAGTACGCCCGGGGGCACCGGGGAGCTGTTTTTT	CASSTPGGTGELFF
-	TRBV11-2	few	TRBJ2-3	TGTGCCAGCAGCGAACTCCGGGGACGAACCACAGATACGCAGTATTTT	CASSELRGRTTDTQYF
TRBD2	TRBV5-4	-	TRBJ2-1	TGTGCCAGCAGCTTGGACCTAGCGGGCCAGAGCAATGAGCAGTTCTTC	CASSLDLAGQSNEQFF
TRBD1	TRBV4-3	many	TRBJ1-4	TGCGCCAGCAGCCAAGATTTCAGGGGGCGTGAAAAACTGTTTTTT	CASSQDFRGREKLFF
TRBD1	TRBV28	-	TRBJ1-5	TGTGCCAGCAGCCGGGACAGACTTCAGCCCCAGCATTTT	CASSRDRLQPQHF
-	TRBV29-1	-	TRBJ2-1	TGCAGCGTTGAACGGGCGGGGAGGTACAATGAGCAGTTCTTC	CSVERAGRYNEQFF
TRBD2	TRBV12-3/TRBV12-4	many	TRBJ2-5	TGTGCCAGCAGTTTCCTCCAACTAGCGGGGGGCTCCGAGACCCAGTACTTC	CASSFLQLAGGSETQYF
-	TRBV28	many	TRBJ2-1	TGTGCCAGCAGTTCCGAACTAAAGAAGGAGTTCTTC	CASSSELKKEFF